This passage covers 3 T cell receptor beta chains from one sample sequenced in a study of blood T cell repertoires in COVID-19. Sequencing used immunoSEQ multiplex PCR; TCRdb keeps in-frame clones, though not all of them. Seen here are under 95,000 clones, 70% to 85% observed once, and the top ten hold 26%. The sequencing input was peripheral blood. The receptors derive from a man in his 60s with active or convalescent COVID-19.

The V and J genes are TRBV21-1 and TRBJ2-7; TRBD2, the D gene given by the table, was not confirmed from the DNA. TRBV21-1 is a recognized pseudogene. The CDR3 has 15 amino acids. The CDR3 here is CASSKEGRGAGEQYF. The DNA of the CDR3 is TGTGCCAGCAGCAAAGAGGGGCGGGGGGCGGGCGAGCAGTACTTC.

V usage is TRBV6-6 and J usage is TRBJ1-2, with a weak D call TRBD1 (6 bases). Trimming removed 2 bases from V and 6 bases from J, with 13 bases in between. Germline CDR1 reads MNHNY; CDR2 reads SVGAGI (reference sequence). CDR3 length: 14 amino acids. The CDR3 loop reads CASSYGQGMDGYTF. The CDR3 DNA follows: TGTGCCAGCAGTTACGGCCAGGGGATGGATGGCTACACCTTC.

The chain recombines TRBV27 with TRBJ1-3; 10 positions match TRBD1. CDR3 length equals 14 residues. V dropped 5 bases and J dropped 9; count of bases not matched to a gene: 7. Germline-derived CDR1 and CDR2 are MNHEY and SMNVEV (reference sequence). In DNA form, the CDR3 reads TGTGCCAGCAGTCCGGGACAGGGGTTGCTCACCATATATTTT. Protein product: CASSPGQGLLTIYF.